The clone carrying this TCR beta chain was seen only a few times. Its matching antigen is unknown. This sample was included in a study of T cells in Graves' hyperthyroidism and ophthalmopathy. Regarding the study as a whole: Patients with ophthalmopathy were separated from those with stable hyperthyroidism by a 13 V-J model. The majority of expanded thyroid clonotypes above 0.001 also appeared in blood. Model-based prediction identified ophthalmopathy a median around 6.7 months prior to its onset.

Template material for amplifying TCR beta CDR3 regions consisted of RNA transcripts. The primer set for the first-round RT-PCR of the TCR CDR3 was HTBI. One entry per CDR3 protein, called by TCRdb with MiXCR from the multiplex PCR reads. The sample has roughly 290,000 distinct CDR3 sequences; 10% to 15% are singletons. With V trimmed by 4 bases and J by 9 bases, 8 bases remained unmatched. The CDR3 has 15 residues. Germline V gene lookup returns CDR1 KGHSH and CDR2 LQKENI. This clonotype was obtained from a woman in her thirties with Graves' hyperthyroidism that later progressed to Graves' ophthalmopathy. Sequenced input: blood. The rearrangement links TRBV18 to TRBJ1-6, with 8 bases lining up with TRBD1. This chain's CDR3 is CASSLWTGQGSPLHF. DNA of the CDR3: TGTGCCAGCTCACTTTGGACAGGGCAAGGTTCACCCCTCCACTTT.